This T cell receptor (beta chain) was recovered during a study of beta chain features in type 1 diabetes (dated by TCRdb to the late 2010s). Concerning the study at large: Patients and healthy donors did not differ in mean age, gender distribution, total cell number or subset yield. Across all samples, fewer than 110,000,000 sorted cells were examined, and cell number per subset correlated strongly with RNA yield. In the study, recently diagnosed type 1 diabetes patients and matched healthy donors were compared on the TCRB repertoires of their sorted circulating CD4+ T cell subsets. Regulatory and stem cell-like memory subsets were isolated from only 8 patients and about 8 healthy donors, whereas naive and central memory subsets came from all 28 donors.

The entire amount of isolated RNA was reverse transcribed using the High Capacity cDNA Reverse Transcription Kit, so the sequenced TCRB transcripts were expressed ones. Deep immunoSEQ sequencing was performed on naive, central memory and regulatory T cell samples, with an average of roughly 3.3 million total reads per sample. Sorted cells were lysed in RLT buffer and RNA was extracted with DNase-treated RNeasy Micro or Mini kits, depending on cell number. To prevent cross-contamination, each cell subset was processed individually, whereas patient and healthy donor samples were processed jointly. Using the immunoSEQ multiplex PCR, TCRB sequences were amplified from cDNA into 87-bp fragments spanning the CDR3 region. The amplicons were sequenced using the Illumina HiSeq platform. The authors' analysis ran thus. Synthetic template baselines were used to correct PCR bias computationally, reads within Hamming distance 2 were collapsed together, and singletons that could not be merged were discarded. Reads were aligned to IMGT to assign V, D and J genes, CDR3 length, and insertions or deletions at six rearrangement sites. Within each subset, clonotype counts were normalized to sorted cell number, and only after that were true diversity and Gini coefficients computed with the tcR R package. Repertoire sharing was quantified using the overlap coefficient calculated on TCRB nucleotide sequences. TCRdb took over this immuneACCESS table, retaining in-frame rearrangements with V and J assigned. Such tables are incomplete; in checked studies, under half of the missing clones stem from an unresolved V gene, and the remainder is unexplained. The D gene and trimming were derived from the DNA, and the V and J assignments and clone size from that table. Here the sample has roughly 300,000 clones; approximately 8% occur a single time. Jointly, the top ten make up 0.44% of the sample.

From each donor, a single peripheral blood sample of 100 to 150 mL on average was drawn into heparinised tubes. Naive, central memory, regulatory and stem cell-like memory CD4+ T cells were sorted on a BD FACSAria II using a panel including CD45RO, CCR7, CD25, CD127, CD95 and CD27. Purity was above 95% for every sorted population. PBMCs were isolated right away by Lymphoprep density gradient centrifugation and were stained directly, without culture. Samples were stained and sorted in pairs, with one healthy donor and one patient per experiment, so that batch effects were minimized. Cut back by 6 bases and 1 base, the V and J ends lie 10 bases apart. CDR1 KGHSH and CDR2 LQKENI were looked up in the germline V gene. The CDR3 starts with the cysteine, ends with the phenylalanine, and has 13 residues. The DNA shown is the 39-base CDR3, in frame from base 1. This clone was recorded many times. This receptor's antigen is unknown. No base quality values were provided; no much bigger clone lies one nucleotide off.

General study outcomes and caveats: Fewer insertions and more nucleotide deletions at VDJ recombination sites were observed in patients with type 1 diabetes, implying thymic rearrangement abnormalities. Because cDNA was sequenced instead of genomic DNA, activated cells with high expression could be over-represented, although the groups did not differ in activation or CD3 levels. Naive, central memory and regulatory TCRB repertoires appeared more similar among patients than among healthy donors. Because small numbers of individuals were included in the HLA sub-analyses, any influence of HLA type on TCRB rearrangement was left unresolved. Shorter templates might have been favored by PCR, but patient and control samples were amplified and corrected together, so both groups would have been affected equally by any skew. In all four CD4+ subsets, TCRB CDR3 length was moderately but significantly shorter in type 1 diabetes patients.

Sequenced sample: central memory CD4+ T cells from blood. The TCR comes from a woman aged 18 to 35 in good health. The chain employs TRBV18 and TRBJ2-7; 5 matching bases give a weak D call of TRBD1. The DNA sequence is as follows: TGTGCCAGCTCCCAGACAGAGTCCTACGAGCAGTACTTC. Translated, this is CASSQTESYEQYF.